Presented here are 11 T cell receptor beta chains from one specimen sequenced in a study of graft-versus-host responses after intestinal transplantation. This table comes from immunoSEQ multiplex PCR, and its TCRdb copy is limited to in-frame clones, with some not included. The repertoire holds around 87,000 clones, with around 93% as singletons. The antigens of these receptors remain unknown. Sequencing used unstimulated CD8+ T cells sorted from spleen or lymph node cells, obtained before transplant. These receptors were collected from a human donor who was the organ donor for an intestinal transplant.

V is TRBV13 and J is TRBJ1-3; no reliable D call. The CDR3 consists of 14 residues. Germline loops: CDR1 PRHDT, CDR2 FYEKMQ (reference sequence). Trimming pared 0 bases from V and 4 bases from J, leaving 7 bases between. CDR3 region: CASSLGTEGNTIYF. DNA of the CDR3: TGTGCCAGCAGCTTAGGGACGGAGGGAAACACCATATATTTT. Based on the CDR3 plus reference TRBV13 and TRBJ1-3, the full variable domain is AAGVIQSPRHLIKEKRETATLKCYPIPRHDTVYWYQQGPGQDPQFLISFYEKMQSDKGSIPDRFSAQQFSDYHSELNMSSLELGDSALYFCASSLGTEGNTIYFGEGSWLTVV.

V usage is TRBV27 and J usage is TRBJ1-6; TRBD1 might be the D (6 bases). CDR1 and CDR2 (germline): MNHEY, SMNVEV (reference sequence). The CDR3 spans 14 residues. Trimming cost V 4 bases and J 8 bases, with 12 bases left between them. Here the CDR3 DNA reads TGTGCCAGCAGTTCACAGGGATCTTATTCACCCCTCCACTTT. This encodes CASSSQGSYSPLHF.

This clone showed up just once. The chain is built from TRBV27 and TRBJ1-4; maybe TRBD1 (6 bases). The CDR3 totals 13 residues. V was trimmed by 2 bases and J by 8 bases, leaving 9 bases between them. Germline V CDR1 and CDR2: MNHEY, SMNVEV (reference sequence). DNA for the CDR3: TGTGCCAGCAGTTTACGTACAGGGGAAAAACTGTTTTTT. It specifies CASSLRTGEKLFF.

The chain couples TRBV13 to TRBJ1-2; tentative D call: TRBD1 (5 bases). The V end lost 8 bases, the J end lost 4 bases, and 11 bases lay between the germline ends. This CDR3 is built from 12 residues. From germline, CDR1 is PRHDT and CDR2 FYEKMQ (reference sequence). Here the CDR3 reads CASAQGTYGYTF. The CDR3 DNA reads as TGTGCCAGCGCCCAGGGAACCTATGGCTACACCTTC.

This sequence joins TRBV5-1 and TRBJ1-2; 7 bases match TRBD1. With 5 bases clipped from V and 7 bases from J, the junction kept 8 bases outside the gene matches. Germline lookup yields CDR1 SGHRS and CDR2 YFSETQ. The CDR3 is 13 residues long. The CDR3 loop reads CASRDRKRTGYTF. The CDR3 bases are TGCGCCAGCAGGGACAGGAAGCGTACTGGCTACACCTTC.

The chain employs TRBV15 and TRBJ1-6; a possible D gene is TRBD1 (5 bases). The ends were cut back, 6 bases at V and 0 bases at J, with 12 bases in the middle. Germline-derived CDR1 and CDR2 are LNHNV and YYDKDF (reference sequence). The CDR3 length is 16 residues. The CDR3 region is CATRDTKSSYNSPLHF. Written as DNA, the CDR3 is TGTGCCACCAGGGACACTAAGAGCTCCTATAATTCACCCCTCCACTTT.

The chain carries TRBV4-2 and TRBJ1-1, with 9 bases lining up with TRBD1. The V gene end was trimmed by 0 bases and the J gene end by 5 bases; junction bases not matched to a gene: 7. This CDR3 is built from 16 residues. Germline values: CDR1 LGHNA, CDR2 YNFKEQ. CDR3 in amino acids: CASSQEGTGTWTEAFF. CDR3 coding DNA: TGTGCCAGCAGCCAAGAAGGGACAGGGACGTGGACTGAAGCTTTCTTT.

The chain carries TRBV6-1 and TRBJ2-7, with TRBD1 matching 7 bases. This CDR3 is built from 11 residues. The germline CDR1 and CDR2 sequences are MNHNS and SASEGT. V was pared by 6 bases and J by 6 bases, with 2 bases of the junction left unmatched. CDR3 sequence: CASRTGLEQYF. CDR3 bases: TGTGCCAGCAGGACAGGGCTCGAGCAGTACTTC.

The chain is built from TRBV9 and TRBJ2-1; TRBD2 agrees at 8 bases. The CDR3 runs to 14 residues. The junction had 4 bases not matched to a gene; V was cut back by 0 bases and J by 8 bases. Germline CDR1 SGDLS, CDR2 YYNGEE. DNA for the CDR3: TGTGCCAGCAGCGTAGCGGGGGGGGCCGATGAGCAGTTCTTC. It codes for CASSVAGGADEQFF.

This clone was observed a single time. The CDR3 protein is CASKYGANVLTF. In DNA form, the CDR3 reads TGTGCCAGTAAATATGGGGCCAACGTCCTGACTTTC. The rearrangement links TRBV19 to TRBJ2-6, with unresolved D. The CDR3 is 12 residues long. Germline CDR1 reads LNHDA; CDR2 reads SQIVND (reference sequence). V lost 7 bases, J lost 3 bases, and 4 bases lay in between.

The rearrangement uses TRBV4-1 and TRBJ2-7; perhaps TRBD2 as D (7 bases). CDR1 MGHRA and CDR2 YSYEKL come from the germline V gene. CDR3 length equals 15 residues. The ends were cut back, 4 bases at V and 3 bases at J, with 16 bases in the middle. The CDR3 loop is CASSPIEGGIYEQYF. In DNA form, the CDR3 reads TGCGCCAGCAGCCCCATTGAGGGGGGGATCTACGAGCAGTACTTC.